This T cell receptor beta chain was identified during a study of T cells in localized non-small cell lung cancer. This table comes from immunoSEQ multiplex PCR, and its TCRdb copy is limited to in-frame clones, with some not included. The table lists around 83,000 clones, about 87% of them singletons. Of note for this clone: Its antigen is not identified.

The CDR3 has 14 amino acids. Germline V gene lookup returns CDR1 SEHNR and CDR2 FQNEAQ (reference sequence). Trimming took off 0 bases at V and 1 base at J, with 6 bases between the two ends. Regarding the study as a whole: Tumor showed lower T cell clonality than uninvolved adjacent lung, where it was highest.

The chain recombines TRBV7-9 with TRBJ2-5; D remains ambiguous. The clonotype comes from a man aged 40 to 70 with stage I squamous cell lung carcinoma. The material was peripheral blood, obtained before any cancer treatment. In DNA, the CDR3 is TGTGCCAGCAGCTTAGCGGGCAGCCAAGAGACCCAGTACTTC. It encodes CASSLAGSQETQYF.